This is a list of T cell receptor beta chains from one sample in a study of blood T cell repertoires in COVID-19. The protocol was immunoSEQ multiplex PCR, while the TCRdb copy is restricted to in-frame clones and leaves out a portion. The data hold tens of thousands of clones, with approximately 84% observed a single time. The sequenced sample consisted of peripheral blood. The source of these receptors is a human donor in a cohort sampled during active COVID-19. The CDR3 runs from the conserved cysteine through the conserved F or W. The order of the fields is V gene, D gene, clone size, J gene, CDR3 protein, CDR3 DNA. The D gene is left open where the match is weak. Not every row has a clone size; where given, it reads once, few, many or a size class.

TRBV2	.	.	TRBJ2-5	CASKREETQYF	TGTGCCAGCAAACGGGAAGAGACCCAGTACTTC
TRBV18	TRBD2	.	TRBJ2-7	CASSNWAGVQDEQYF	TGTGCCAGCTCAAATTGGGCGGGAGTACAGGACGAGCAGTACTTC
TRBV9	TRBD2	.	TRBJ2-3	CASSVGREDPYTQYF	TGTGCCAGCAGCGTAGGGCGGGAGGATCCATATACGCAGTATTTT
TRBV4-1	.	few	TRBJ1-1	CASSQRTEAFF	TGCGCCAGCAGCCAGCGGACTGAAGCTTTCTTT
TRBV11-2	TRBD2	few	TRBJ2-1	CASSLWTSGIGNEQFF	TGTGCCAGCAGCCTTTGGACTAGCGGGATAGGGAATGAGCAGTTCTTC
TRBV5-5	TRBD1	.	TRBJ1-2	CAIPRTGRQGGYTF	TGTGCCATACCAAGGACAGGGCGGCAAGGAGGCTACACCTTC
TRBV7-9	.	.	TRBJ1-1	CAGSPYSEAFF	TGTGCCGGCAGCCCGTATAGTGAAGCTTTCTTT
TRBV7-3	.	.	TRBJ2-3	CASSLMGSTDTQYF	TGTGCCAGCAGCTTAATGGGGAGTACAGATACGCAGTATTTT
TRBV25-1	.	.	TRBJ1-2	CASSLNGGNGYTF	TGTGCCAGCAGTCTTAATGGCGGTAATGGCTACACCTTC
TRBV19	.	.	TRBJ1-5	CASNDKQPQHF	TGTGCCAGTAATGACAAGCAGCCCCAGCATTTT
TRBV5-6	.	few	TRBJ2-7	CASRARGETYEQYF	TGTGCCAGCAGGGCGCGGGGCGAAACCTACGAGCAGTACTTC
TRBV5-5	TRBD2	.	TRBJ2-1	CASSLLGLAGADSSYNEQFF	TGTGCCAGCAGCCTGCTTGGGTTAGCGGGAGCGGACAGCTCCTACAATGAGCAGTTCTTC
TRBV10-1	TRBD2	.	TRBJ2-1	CASSEDNGLAGAAEQFF	TGCGCCAGCAGTGAGGATAACGGACTAGCGGGAGCCGCTGAGCAGTTCTTC
TRBV6-5	.	once	TRBJ1-6	CASSFGSIDSPLHF	TGTGCCAGCAGTTTCGGGTCCATTGATTCACCCCTCCACTTT
TRBV9	TRBD1	.	TRBJ2-6	CASSARTGAYSGANVLTF	TGTGCCAGCAGCGCCCGGACAGGGGCCTACTCTGGGGCCAACGTCCTGACTTTC
TRBV6-5	TRBD2	.	TRBJ2-7	CASRVLGLAGYEQYF	TGTGCCAGCAGGGTTCTGGGACTAGCGGGCTACGAGCAGTACTTC
TRBV7-3	.	.	TRBJ2-6	CASSFVGLASSGANVLTF	TGTGCCAGCAGCTTTGTTGGGCTGGCAAGCTCTGGGGCCAACGTCCTGACTTTC
TRBV10-1	TRBD2	.	TRBJ2-1	CASSGRQGSNEQFF	TGCGCCAGCAGCGGGAGGCAGGGAAGCAATGAGCAGTTCTTC
TRBV27	TRBD2	.	TRBJ2-7	CASSIRTSRGVEQYF	TGTGCCAGCAGTATCCGGACTAGCAGGGGAGTCGAGCAGTACTTC
TRBV5-4	.	.	TRBJ2-7	CASSLERRSYEQYF	TGTGCCAGCAGCTTGGAGCGGCGCTCCTACGAGCAGTACTTC
TRBV7-9	.	.	TRBJ2-5	CASSSGKETQYF	TGTGCCAGCAGCTCAGGAAAAGAGACCCAGTACTTC
TRBV9	TRBD1	once	TRBJ2-6	CASSAQDRAGANVLTF	TGTGCCAGCAGCGCCCAGGACAGGGCTGGGGCCAACGTCCTGACTTTC
TRBV18	.	few	TRBJ2-3	CASSPALLTRTDTQYF	TGTGCCAGCTCCCCCGCTCTACTTACTCGTACAGATACGCAGTATTTT
TRBV6-2/TRBV6-3	TRBD2	.	TRBJ2-3	CASSRPRLAGGDTQYF	TGTGCCAGCAGTCGCCCTAGACTAGCGGGAGGGGATACGCAGTATTTT
TRBV7-9	.	.	TRBJ1-1	CASSFGDWKRENTEAFF	TGTGCCAGCAGCTTTGGGGATTGGAAGCGGGAGAACACTGAAGCTTTCTTT
TRBV7-8	.	.	TRBJ2-7	CASSPTSSSTYEQYF	TGTGCCAGCAGCCCTACCTCCTCTTCGACCTACGAGCAGTACTTC
TRBV9	TRBD1	.	TRBJ1-4	CASSVKGGENEKLFF	TGTGCCAGCAGCGTAAAAGGGGGCGAGAATGAAAAACTGTTTTTT
TRBV7-9	TRBD2	.	TRBJ2-5	CASSLLADQETQYF	TGTGCCAGCAGCTTACTAGCGGACCAAGAGACCCAGTACTTC
TRBV20-1	.	once	TRBJ2-3	CSARERNTQYF	TGCAGTGCTAGAGAGAGGAATACGCAGTATTTT
TRBV6-2/TRBV6-3	.	.	TRBJ2-4	CASSARWAKNIQYF	TGTGCCAGCAGTGCTAGGTGGGCCAAAAACATTCAGTACTTC
TRBV28	.	.	TRBJ1-5	CASSKGGNQPQHF	TGTGCCAGCAGTAAAGGGGGCAATCAGCCCCAGCATTTT
TRBV12-1	.	once	TRBJ1-3	CASSGSGAGNTIYF	TGTGCCAGCAGCGGATCAGGGGCTGGAAACACCATATATTTT
TRBV21-1	.	.	TRBJ2-7	CASRLTSGSDSSYEQYF	TGTGCCAGCCGGTTGACTAGCGGGAGCGATAGCTCCTACGAGCAGTACTTC
TRBV20-1	.	.	TRBJ2-1	CSASDSTSSYNEQFF	TGCAGTGCTAGTGATTCTACGAGCTCCTACAATGAGCAGTTCTTC
TRBV3-1/TRBV3-2	TRBD2	once	TRBJ2-5	CASSQASGRHETQYF	TGTGCCAGCAGCCAAGCTAGCGGGAGGCATGAGACCCAGTACTTC
TRBV28	.	.	TRBJ1-2	CASSPLAGVGYTF	TGTGCCAGCAGTCCCCTTGCGGGGGTCGGCTACACCTTC
TRBV30	TRBD2	.	TRBJ2-7	CAWVTSGSSYEQYF	TGTGCCTGGGTGACTAGCGGGAGTTCGTACGAGCAGTACTTC
TRBV28	TRBD2	.	TRBJ2-7	CASSWTSGSEQYF	TGTGCCAGCAGTTGGACTAGCGGGAGCGAGCAGTACTTC
TRBV7-3	.	few	TRBJ2-1	CASSLTSNEQFF	TGTGCCAGCAGCTTGACAAGCAATGAGCAGTTCTTC
TRBV11-2	TRBD1	.	TRBJ1-1	CASSPQGVVAFF	TGTGCCAGCAGCCCTCAGGGGGTAGTAGCTTTCTTT
TRBV20-1	.	.	TRBJ2-2	CSASILVNTGELFF	TGCAGTGCTAGTATACTAGTAAACACCGGGGAGCTGTTTTTT
TRBV19	.	.	TRBJ1-5	CASSIGGVYSNQPQHF	TGTGCCAGTAGTATAGGGGGGGTGTATAGCAATCAGCCCCAGCATTTT
TRBV15	.	.	TRBJ2-2	CATSRERHNTGELFF	TGTGCCACCAGCAGAGAGAGACACAACACCGGGGAGCTGTTTTTT
TRBV27	.	.	TRBJ2-1	CASSLVGVQFF	TGTGCCAGCAGTTTAGTGGGAGTGCAGTTCTTC
TRBV29-1	TRBD1	.	TRBJ2-1	CSVEGTGSSYNEQFF	TGCAGCGTTGAAGGGACAGGGAGCTCCTACAATGAGCAGTTCTTC
TRBV20-1	TRBD1	few	TRBJ2-7	CSGTGTYEQYF	TGTTCCGGGACAGGGACCTACGAGCAGTACTTC
TRBV18	TRBD1	once	TRBJ2-7	CASSPTGGFYEQYF	TGTGCCAGCTCACCAACAGGGGGCTTTTACGAGCAGTACTTC
TRBV27	.	.	TRBJ2-3	CASSLSVRYTQYF	TGTGCCAGCAGTTTATCCGTCAGGTATACGCAGTATTTT